The 27 T cell receptor beta chains below all came from one sample that was sequenced in a study of blood T cells in healthy people across ages (dated by TCRdb to 2013 to 2016). Libraries were prepared through 5' RACE. The reads were generated on an Illumina HiSeq 2500. The second PCR ran for roughly 6 to 11 cycles and used a J-beta primer mix along with a sample-barcoded 5' primer. In-frame beta chains were kept once TCRdb had trimmed the public reads at Q25 with fastp and called clones with MiXCR. Rows with a matching CDR3 protein are joined into one entry that keeps the most common DNA and genes. Recorded for this sample are 1.4 million or so distinct CDR3 sequences; 35% to 45% of them occurred a single time. About 4% of the sample belongs to the ten largest clones. Sequences were obtained from blood. The receptor set was obtained from a woman aged 18 to 35 in good health.

This chain links TRBV12-3 or TRBV12-4 with TRBJ1-1; D might be TRBD1 (5 bases). Deletions cut 7 bases from V and 1 base from J, with 13 bases between. CDR3 length: 14 residues. The CDR3 region has the DNA TGTGCCAGCAATACAGGATTAACGAACACTGAAGCTTTCTTT. Translated: CASNTGLTNTEAFF.

In its sample, this clonotype was seen a few times. The chain recombines TRBV29-1 with TRBJ2-7; TRBD1 or TRBD2 may be the D gene (5 bases each). The V end was cut by 5 bases, the J end by 2 bases, with 16 bases between. CDR1 SQVTM and CDR2 ANQGSEA come from the germline V gene. The CDR3 covers 14 residues. Here the CDR3 DNA reads TGCAGCGTTCGCCCGATGGGGGACCCCTACGAGCAGTACTTC. Translating it yields CSVRPMGDPYEQYF.

In its sample, this clonotype was seen many times. A junction boundary mismatches the germline segment, possibly from a read error. This chain joins TRBV5-1 and TRBJ2-3; 10 bases agree with TRBD1. Germline V gene sequence: CDR1 SGHRS, CDR2 YFSETQ. The CDR3 is 13 residues long. CDR3 loop: CASSGQGADTQYF. The CDR3, as DNA: TGTGCCAGCAGTGGACAGGGGGCAGATACGCAGTATTTT.

The chain has TRBV20-1 and TRBJ2-3, with 7 bases matching TRBD2. After removal of 5 bases from V and 2 bases from J, the junction contained 4 bases not matched to a gene. The CDR3 totals 13 residues. Germline V gene lookup returns CDR1 DFQATT and CDR2 SNEGSKA (reference sequence). The CDR3 spells CSACTSVTDTQYF. CDR3 nucleotides: TGCAGTGCTTGCACTAGCGTCACAGATACGCAGTATTTT.

The J gene is TRBJ2-5, the V gene TRBV6-1; tentatively, D is TRBD2 (5 bases). Judging by the DNA end, TRBJ2-7 fits better; the J call may be wrong. Germline V gene lookup returns CDR1 MNHNS and CDR2 SASEGT. The CDR3 covers 13 residues. CDR3 in DNA: TGTGCCAGCAGTGTCGGGGTTTACTACGAGCAGTACTTC. Translation gives CASSVGVYYEQYF.

V usage is TRBV7-2 and J usage is TRBJ2-1; 7 nucleotides align to TRBD1. CDR3 length: 15 amino acids. From germline, CDR1 is SGHTA and CDR2 FQGNSA. With 2 bases clipped from V and 5 bases from J, the junction kept 6 bases outside the gene matches. Written as DNA, the CDR3 is TGTGCCAGCAGCTTAAGGGGGCCCGTTAACAATGAGCAGTTCTTC. Its protein product is CASSLRGPVNNEQFF.

This clonotype was seen more than once but under ten times. The chain couples TRBV11-2 to TRBJ2-1; the D gene is possibly TRBD1 (5 bases). Germline V gene data show CDR1 as SGHAT and CDR2 as FQNNGV. The V end was cut by 2 bases, the J end by 2 bases, with 16 bases between. The CDR3 is 17 amino acids. CDR3 DNA: TGTGCCAGCAGCTTAACTGGGGCTGGGGCGGCCTACAATGAGCAGTTCTTC. It encodes CASSLTGAGAAYNEQFF.

Points on this clonotype: A read error is possible here, since a much larger clone lies one base away. The chain uses TRBV6-5 and TRBJ1-5, with TRBD1 identical over 10 bases. CDR1 MNHEY and CDR2 SVGAGI come from the germline V gene. The CDR3 is 13 residues long. The CDR3 loop reads CASSRDRGQTQHF. CDR3 nucleotide sequence: TGTGCCAGCAGTAGGGACAGGGGTCAGACCCAGCATTTT.

The J gene is TRBJ1-2, the V gene TRBV29-1; the match to TRBD1 covers 9 bases. This CDR3 region has 13 residues. In germline, CDR1 is SQVTM, CDR2 ANQGSEA. With V trimmed by 4 bases and J by 5 bases, 5 bases remained unmatched. The CDR3 is CSVAYRGLYGYTF. The CDR3 DNA reads TGCAGCGTTGCTTACAGGGGGCTTTATGGCTACACCTTC.

This clonotype was counted between two and nine times. V is TRBV29-1 and J is TRBJ2-7; the D gene is possibly TRBD2 (5 bases). Germline V gene data show CDR1 as SQVTM and CDR2 as ANQGSEA. The CDR3 is 11 residues long. Trimming left V 5 bases short and J 6 bases short, with 11 bases between. The DNA for the CDR3 is TGCAGCGTTCTAGGAGAGGGCGAGCAGTACTTC. Its translation: CSVLGEGEQYF.

The J gene is TRBJ2-3, the V gene TRBV24-1, with 9 bases lining up with TRBD2. Germline values: CDR1 KGHDR, CDR2 SFDVKD. The J segment lost 3 bases and the V segment lost 4 bases, leaving 19 bases of the junction unmatched. The CDR3 sequence is 20 residues long. CDR3 residues: CATSDTPWIAGAFGTDTQYF. The CDR3 nucleotides are TGTGCCACCAGTGACACCCCCTGGATAGCGGGAGCGTTTGGTACAGATACGCAGTATTTT.

This chain uses TRBV29-1 with TRBJ2-1; 7 nucleotides align to TRBD2. The germline V gene encodes CDR1 SQVTM and CDR2 ANQGSEA. The CDR3 totals 14 residues. With 2 bases clipped from V and 2 bases from J, the junction kept 3 bases outside the gene matches. Written as DNA, the CDR3 is TGCAGCGTTGAACGACTAGCAGCCTACAATGAGCAGTTCTTC. Its translation: CSVERLAAYNEQFF.

The chain couples TRBV6-5 to TRBJ2-7, with 14 bases that match TRBD2. J lost 3 bases, V lost 6 bases, and 7 bases had no gene match. The germline V gene encodes CDR1 MNHEY and CDR2 SVGAGI. The CDR3 totals 16 residues. The chain's CDR3 is CASSSRGTSGGYEQYF. CDR3 nucleotide sequence: TGTGCCAGCAGCTCGAGGGGGACTAGCGGGGGCTACGAGCAGTACTTC.

This clonotype was found many times. V usage is TRBV20-1 and J usage is TRBJ2-5, with no clear D. The V gene's germline CDR1 is DFQATT and CDR2 SNEGSKA (reference sequence). Trimming removed 6 bases at V and 1 base at J, with 15 bases between. This CDR3 contains 14 residues. The CDR3 protein is CSAATDGRQETQYF. DNA for the CDR3: TGCAGTGCGGCTACGGACGGACGCCAAGAGACCCAGTACTTC.

The rearrangement links TRBV12-3 or TRBV12-4 to TRBJ2-3; 9 nucleotides line up with TRBD1. J was trimmed by 1 base and V by 8 bases; bases with no gene match: 4. The CDR3 loop spans 14 amino acids. The CDR3 DNA reads as TGTGCCAGCGAAGGGGACAGGGGCACAGATACGCAGTATTTT. Its translation: CASEGDRGTDTQYF.

In this sample, this clonotype turned up a few times. This chain joins TRBV6-6 and TRBJ1-5; 8 bases match TRBD1. This CDR3 comprises 16 residues. After removal of 6 bases from V and 3 bases from J, the junction contained 10 bases not matched to a gene. Germline lookup yields CDR1 MNHNY and CDR2 SVGAGI (reference sequence). This chain's CDR3 is CASSKNPDRDNQPQHF. The CDR3 DNA reads TGTGCCAGCAGCAAGAACCCGGACAGGGACAATCAGCCCCAGCATTTT.

This clonotype was observed a handful of times. The V call is TRBV27, the J call TRBJ2-7; D unresolved. Germline loops: CDR1 MNHEY, CDR2 SMNVEV (reference sequence). V lost 4 bases and J lost 7, with 23 bases in between. CDR3 length equals 16 residues. CDR3 in amino acids: CASSSTGEAIYNEQYF. The CDR3 DNA is TGTGCCAGCAGTTCCACTGGTGAGGCGATTTACAATGAGCAGTACTTC.

This clonotype occurred a few times. V is TRBV20-1 and J is TRBJ1-4; unclear D gene. The CDR3 totals 14 residues. Germline V gene sequence: CDR1 DFQATT, CDR2 SNEGSKA (reference sequence). The V end lost 3 bases, the J end lost 5 bases, and 13 bases lay between the germline ends. The CDR3 reads CSARPGLENEKLFF. As DNA, the CDR3 is TGCAGTGCTAGGCCTGGGCTCGAGAATGAAAAACTGTTTTTT.

The rearrangement links TRBV12-3 or TRBV12-4 to TRBJ2-5; tentatively, D is TRBD2 (7 bases). V was cut by 5 bases and J by 11 bases, with 12 bases left in between. The CDR3 contains 11 residues. The CDR3 sequence: CASSRTAGQYF. CDR3 DNA: TGTGCCAGCAGTAGGACAGCGGGGCAGTACTTC.

The V and J genes are TRBV4-3 and TRBJ2-5, with D perhaps TRBD1 (6 bases). This CDR3 has 15 residues. The V end was cut by 3 bases, the J end by 5 bases, with 16 bases between. Germline CDR1 LGHNA, CDR2 YSLEER. In DNA, the CDR3 is TGCGCCAGCAGCCACGGCCGACAGGTAGTGGAGACCCAGTACTTC. It is translated as CASSHGRQVVETQYF.

The genes are TRBV27 and TRBJ2-1; TRBD2 agrees at 8 bases. V shed 5 bases, J shed 0 bases, and the junction held 9 bases outside the gene matches. CDR3 length equals 17 residues. Germline loops: CDR1 MNHEY, CDR2 SMNVEV (reference sequence). The CDR3 DNA reads TGTGCCAGCAGTCTATATCTAGCGGGTGGCTCCTACAATGAGCAGTTCTTC. Amino acids: CASSLYLAGGSYNEQFF.

V usage is TRBV2 and J usage is TRBJ2-7; the D gene is possibly TRBD1 (7 bases). Trimming cost V 6 bases and J 3 bases, with 18 bases left between them. Germline V CDR1 and CDR2: SNHLY, FYNNEI. The CDR3 runs to 15 residues. For the CDR3, the DNA is TGTGCCAGCAGCCCAGGGGGGACAGTGCGCTACGAGCAGTACTTC. Protein sequence: CASSPGGTVRYEQYF.

The CDR3 sequence is CSARDRRTGNTEAFF. The CDR3 DNA sequence: TGCAGTGCTAGAGATCGGAGGACCGGAAACACTGAAGCTTTCTTT. The rearrangement links TRBV20-1 to TRBJ1-1, with unresolved D. Germline V gene data show CDR1 as DFQATT and CDR2 as SNEGSKA (reference sequence). This CDR3 is built from 15 residues. The germline V and J ends were trimmed by 0 bases and 2 bases, with 13 bases remaining between them.

The chain employs TRBV6-4 and TRBJ2-7; 8 bases fit TRBD2. J lost 3 bases, V lost 8 bases, and 3 bases had no gene match. The CDR3 is made up of 12 amino acids. CDR1 is MRHNA and CDR2 is SNTAGT in the germline V gene. CDR3 loop: CASLRGGYEQYF. The CDR3, as DNA: TGTGCCAGCCTTCGGGGGGGCTACGAGCAGTACTTC.

This clonotype turned up a few times. The chain joins TRBV29-1 to TRBJ2-7; the D gene is possibly TRBD1 (5 bases). The germline V and J ends were trimmed by 4 bases and 3 bases, with 16 bases remaining between them. The CDR3 has 14 residues. Germline V gene data show CDR1 as SQVTM and CDR2 as ANQGSEA. DNA of the CDR3: TGCAGCGTTGGGAAGCAGGGCATATTCTACGAGCAGTACTTC. Translation: CSVGKQGIFYEQYF.

The V gene is TRBV28, the J gene TRBJ2-3; no definite D call. The CDR3 spans 15 residues. Trimming removed 7 bases from V and 3 bases from J, with 17 bases in between. CDR1 MDHEN and CDR2 SYDVKM come from the germline V gene. CDR3 DNA sequence: TGTGCCAGCACCTCGCCCCGCCCGACTACAGATACGCAGTATTTT. It specifies CASTSPRPTTDTQYF.

This clonotype has just one count. V and J are TRBV7-2 and TRBJ2-5; 12 nucleotides line up with TRBD2. The CDR3 is 16 amino acids. Germline V CDR1 and CDR2: SGHTA, FQGNSA. V gave up 5 bases and J gave up 5 bases; unmatched junction bases: 9. DNA for the CDR3: TGTGCCAGCAGCCCCTTGACTAGCGGGAGTTTCGAGACCCAGTACTTC. It specifies CASSPLTSGSFETQYF. Together with reference TRBV7-2 and TRBJ2-5, the CDR3 gives the full variable domain: GAGVSQSPSNKVTEKGKDVELRCDPISGHTALYWYRQSLGQGLEFLIYFQGNSAPDKSGLPSDRFSAERTGGSVSTLTIQRTQQEDSAVYLCASSPLTSGSFETQYFGPGTRLLVL.